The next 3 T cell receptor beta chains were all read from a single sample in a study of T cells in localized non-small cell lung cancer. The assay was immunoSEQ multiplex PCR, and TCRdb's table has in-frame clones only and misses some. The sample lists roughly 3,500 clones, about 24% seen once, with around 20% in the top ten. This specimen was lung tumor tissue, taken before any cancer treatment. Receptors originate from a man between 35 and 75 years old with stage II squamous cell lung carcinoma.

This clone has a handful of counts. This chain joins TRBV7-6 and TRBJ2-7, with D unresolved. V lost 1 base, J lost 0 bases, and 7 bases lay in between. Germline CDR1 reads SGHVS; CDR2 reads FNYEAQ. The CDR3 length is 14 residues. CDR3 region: CASSLEGSSYEQYF. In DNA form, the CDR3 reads TGTGCCAGCAGCTTAGAGGGTTCCTCCTACGAGCAGTACTTC.

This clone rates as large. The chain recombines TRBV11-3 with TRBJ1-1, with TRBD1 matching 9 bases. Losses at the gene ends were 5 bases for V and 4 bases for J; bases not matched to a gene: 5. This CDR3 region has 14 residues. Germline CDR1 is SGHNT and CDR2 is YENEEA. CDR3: CASSHLTGGTEAFF. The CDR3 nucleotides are TGTGCCAGCAGCCACTTGACAGGGGGCACTGAAGCTTTCTTT. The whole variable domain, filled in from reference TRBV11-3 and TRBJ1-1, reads EAGVVQSPRYKIIEKKQPVAFWCNPISGHNTLYWYLQNLGQGPELLIRYENEEAVDDSQLPKDRFSAERLKGVDSTLKIQPAELGDSAVYLCASSHLTGGTEAFFGQGTRLTVV.

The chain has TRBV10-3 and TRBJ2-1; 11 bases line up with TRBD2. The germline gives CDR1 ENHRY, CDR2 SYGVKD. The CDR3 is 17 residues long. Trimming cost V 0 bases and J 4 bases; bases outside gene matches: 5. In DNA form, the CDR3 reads TGTGCCATCAGTGAGTCGCTAGCGGGGGGACTATACAATGAGCAGTTCTTC. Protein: CAISESLAGGLYNEQFF.